A single sample gave rise to the 15 T cell receptor beta chains below, sequenced in a study of T cell responses to AZD1222 COVID-19 vaccine. Assay used: immunoSEQ multiplex PCR; TCRdb lists only in-frame clones, some missing. The sample has around 120,000 clones, 92% seen once. Sequences were derived from peripheral blood, sampled 28 days after the second AZD1222 dose. These TCRs come from an adult who received the AZD1222 COVID-19 vaccine.

J is TRBJ2-5 and V is TRBV7-2; TRBD2 agrees at 11 bases. This CDR3 is 17 amino acids long. The V and J ends lost 6 bases and 5 bases, in that order; junction bases with no gene match: 14. Germline CDR1 reads SGHTA; CDR2 reads FQGNSA. This CDR3 reads CASSFQSTSGGPETQYF. The DNA of the CDR3 is TGTGCCAGCAGTTTCCAAAGTACTAGCGGGGGCCCCGAGACCCAGTACTTC.

The chain uses TRBV11-2 and TRBJ2-1, with D hard to call. CDR1 is SGHAT, CDR2 FQNNGV, per germline. Between the trimmed V and J ends, which lost 1 base and 0 bases, there was a span of 7 bases. The CDR3 is 15 residues long. The CDR3 DNA reads TGTGCCAGCAGCTTAGCACCCGGCTCCTACAATGAGCAGTTCTTC. Its protein is CASSLAPGSYNEQFF. The full variable domain, completed using reference TRBV11-2 and TRBJ2-1, is EAGVAQSPRYKIIEKRQSVAFWCNPISGHATLYWYQQILGQGPKLLIQFQNNGVVDDSQLPKDRFSAERLKGVDSTLKIQPAKLEDSAVYLCASSLAPGSYNEQFFGPGTRLTVL.

The rearrangement links TRBV11-2 to TRBJ1-6; 7 positions match TRBD1. Germline loops: CDR1 SGHAT, CDR2 FQNNGV. After removal of 4 bases from V and 3 bases from J, the junction contained 6 bases not matched to a gene. This CDR3 contains 16 residues. The CDR3 DNA reads as TGTGCCAGCAGCTCTCGGGGACAGAACTATAATTCACCCCTCCACTTT. Its translation is CASSSRGQNYNSPLHF.

V and J are TRBV14 and TRBJ2-6; TRBD1 agrees at 7 bases. The CDR3 covers 17 residues. V was pared by 4 bases and J by 3 bases, with 9 bases of the junction left unmatched. Germline V gene data show CDR1 as SGHDN and CDR2 as FVKESK. Here the CDR3 reads CASSPPKGASGANVLTF. In nucleotides, the CDR3 is TGTGCCAGCAGCCCCCCGAAGGGGGCGAGTGGGGCCAACGTCCTGACTTTC.

This chain links TRBV5-4 with TRBJ1-4, with TRBD1 matching 9 bases. The CDR3 covers 16 residues. Germline V gene data show CDR1 as SGHNT and CDR2 as YYREEE (reference sequence). V trimming: 3 bases; J trimming: 1 base; junction bases outside the gene matches: 4. CDR3 DNA sequence: TGTGCCAGCAGCTGGGGACAGGGAGGAACTAATGAAAAACTGTTTTTT. Protein sequence: CASSWGQGGTNEKLFF.

The J gene is TRBJ2-3, the V gene TRBV18; D not certain. The CDR3 is 15 amino acids. The germline gives CDR1 KGHSH, CDR2 LQKENI. Trimming shortened V by 2 bases and J by 0 bases, and 9 bases separated the two germline ends. CDR3 sequence: CASSPSGSSTDTQYF. In DNA, the CDR3 is TGTGCCAGCTCACCATCAGGATCTAGCACAGATACGCAGTATTTT.

The chain uses TRBV2 and TRBJ1-5; D might be TRBD1 (5 bases). V gave up 4 bases and J gave up 1 base, with 8 bases separating them. Germline loops: CDR1 SNHLY, CDR2 FYNNEI. The CDR3 has 14 residues. CDR3 amino acids: CASSGGTSNQPQHF. CDR3 sequence (DNA): TGTGCCAGCAGTGGTGGGACGAGCAATCAGCCCCAGCATTTT.

This clone was counted a single time. This chain joins TRBV7-9 and TRBJ1-3, with a weak D call TRBD1 (5 bases). Per the germline V gene, CDR1 is SEHNR and CDR2 is FQNEAQ (reference sequence). The CDR3 is 18 residues long. Between the trimmed V and J ends, which lost 0 bases and 0 bases, there was a span of 15 bases. The CDR3 DNA reads as TGTGCCAGCAGCTTAGCGGGGCTCAGAACCTCCTCTGGAAACACCATATATTTT. Its translation: CASSLAGLRTSSGNTIYF.

The chain links TRBV5-1 to TRBJ1-3; D is undetermined. The CDR3 has 16 residues. V was clipped by 0 bases and J by 0 bases, with 10 bases between them. The V gene's germline CDR1 is SGHRS and CDR2 YFSETQ. DNA for the CDR3: TGCGCCAGCAGCTTGGGTAGACAAGACTCTGGAAACACCATATATTTT. It codes for CASSLGRQDSGNTIYF.

The rearrangement joins TRBV3-1 (or the pseudogene TRBV3-2) to TRBJ2-7; D is tentatively TRBD1 or TRBD2 (5 bases each). The V and J ends lost 5 bases and 2 bases respectively, with 13 bases between them. The CDR3 covers 14 residues. The germline CDR1 and CDR2 sequences are LGHDT and YNNKEL (reference sequence). The CDR3 DNA sequence: TGTGCCAGCAGCACGGGGACGGCAACCTACGAGCAGTACTTC. Encoded protein: CASSTGTATYEQYF.

This clone was counted a single time. The V and J genes are TRBV7-2 and TRBJ1-6; D is unresolved. Germline V gene data show CDR1 as SGHTA and CDR2 as FQGNSA. The CDR3 is 12 amino acids. Trimming cost V 3 bases and J 8 bases, with 5 bases left between them. CDR3 amino acids: CASSFGYSPLHF. Written as DNA, the CDR3 is TGTGCCAGCAGCTTCGGGTATTCACCCCTCCACTTT.

V gene TRBV9 combines with J gene TRBJ1-2; perhaps TRBD1 as D (6 bases). Trimming left V 0 bases short and J 2 bases short, with 11 bases between. Looked up from germline, CDR1 is SGDLS and CDR2 is YYNGEE. The CDR3 consists of 15 residues. CDR3: CASSVAGGQNYGYTF. The CDR3 bases are TGTGCCAGCAGCGTAGCGGGGGGGCAGAACTATGGCTACACCTTC.

V and J are TRBV12-3 or TRBV12-4 and TRBJ1-6; D may be TRBD1 (6 bases). This CDR3 is built from 11 residues. V was shortened by 6 bases and J by 17 bases, with 14 bases between the two germline ends. CDR3 nucleotide sequence: TGTGCCAGCAGCAGCCGGGGGGCCGTCCACTTT. Its translation: CASSSRGAVHF.

V and J are TRBV6-6 and TRBJ1-5; possible D gene TRBD1, 5 bases. This CDR3 contains 14 residues. Germline CDR1 and CDR2: MNHNY and SVGAGI (reference sequence). V lost 5 bases, J lost 3 bases, and 11 bases lay in between. CDR3 in amino acids: CASSGETDNQPQHF. The CDR3, as DNA: TGTGCCAGCAGTGGCGAGACAGACAATCAGCCCCAGCATTTT.

Only one count was recorded for this clone. J is TRBJ2-1 and V is TRBV4-1, with 8 bases that match TRBD1. CDR3 length equals 17 residues. V was clipped by 0 bases and J by 4 bases; unmatched bases: 8. Germline V gene lookup returns CDR1 MGHRA and CDR2 YSYEKL. The CDR3 reads CASSQEPGQALYNEQFF. In nucleotides, the CDR3 is TGCGCCAGCAGCCAAGAACCGGGACAGGCGCTTTACAATGAGCAGTTCTTC.